Given below is one T cell receptor (beta chain) in context. Its antigen is undetermined. The sample is drawn from a study of graft-versus-host responses after intestinal transplantation. The overall study: Multivisceral, liver-intestinal, or isolated intestinal grafts were transplanted into recipients. Each patient got anti-thymocyte globulin induction, then tacrolimus and steroids for three to four years. Findings and caveats of the study: Allograft graft-versus-host to host-versus-graft clonal ratios ran high in patients with graft-donor T cell macrochimerism. GvH clones detected in recipient marrow included some appearing first in ileum or blood.

CDR1 and CDR2 from the germline V gene are LNHDA and SQIVND (reference sequence). The V segment lost 3 bases and the J segment 8 bases; nucleotides outside the gene matches: 4. This CDR3 contains 13 residues. Generated by immunoSEQ multiplex PCR, the TCRdb table keeps only in-frame clones and is missing some. The sample has 93,000 or so clones, approximately 93% seen once; the top ten hold more than 0.9%. Sequencing was performed on unstimulated CD8+ T cells sorted from spleen or lymph node cells, taken before intestinal transplant. The source is a human donor who received an intestinal transplant. The chain recombines TRBV19 with TRBJ2-1; 7 bases map to TRBD1. The CDR3 DNA sequence: TGTGCCAGTAGTATTAGACAGGGTGATGAGCAGTTCTTC. It is translated as CASSIRQGDEQFF.